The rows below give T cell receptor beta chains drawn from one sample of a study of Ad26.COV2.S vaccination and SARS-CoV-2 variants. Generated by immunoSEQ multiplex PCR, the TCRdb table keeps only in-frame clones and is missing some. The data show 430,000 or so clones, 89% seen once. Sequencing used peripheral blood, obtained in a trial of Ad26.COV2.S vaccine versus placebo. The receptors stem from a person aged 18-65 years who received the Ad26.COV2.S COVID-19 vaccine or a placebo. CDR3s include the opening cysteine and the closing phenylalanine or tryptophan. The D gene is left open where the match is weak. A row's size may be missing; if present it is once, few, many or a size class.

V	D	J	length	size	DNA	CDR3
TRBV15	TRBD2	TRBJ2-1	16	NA	TGTGCCACCAGCACCAGACTAGCGGGGGGATGGGATGAGCAGTTCTTC	CATSTRLAGGWDEQFF
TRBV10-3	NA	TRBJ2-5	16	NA	TGTGCCATCAGGCAGGGTGTGGCGCCCTCCCAAGAGACCCAGTACTTC	CAIRQGVAPSQETQYF
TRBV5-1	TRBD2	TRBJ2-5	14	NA	TGCGCCAGCAGCTTCCTAGCGGGGGAAGAGACCCAGTACTTC	CASSFLAGEETQYF
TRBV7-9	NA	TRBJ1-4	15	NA	TGTGCCAGCAGCTACCTAGGGACGCTAGATGAAAAACTGTTTTTT	CASSYLGTLDEKLFF
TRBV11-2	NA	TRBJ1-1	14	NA	TGTGCCAGCAGCTTATCTACCGGCGGTACTGAAGCTTTCTTT	CASSLSTGGTEAFF
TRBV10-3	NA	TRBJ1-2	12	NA	TGTGCCGCTCGACGTCCGGGAAGGGACTACACCTTC	CAARRPGRDYTF
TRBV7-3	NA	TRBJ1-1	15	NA	TGTGCCAGCAGCCTCTTCCTGGGGCCGGGCACTGAAGCTTTCTTT	CASSLFLGPGTEAFF
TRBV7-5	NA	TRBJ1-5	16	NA	TGTGCCAGAACTTTTTCAGAAGATGTCAGCAATCAGCCCCAGCATTTT	CARTFSEDVSNQPQHF
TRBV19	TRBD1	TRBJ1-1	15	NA	TGTGCCAGTAGTTTGACAGGGGCTGGAAACACTGAAGCTTTCTTT	CASSLTGAGNTEAFF
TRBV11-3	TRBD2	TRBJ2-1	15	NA	TGTGCCAGCAGCTTACGGGGGAGGGCCCACAATGAGCAGTTCTTC	CASSLRGRAHNEQFF
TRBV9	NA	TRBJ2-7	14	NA	TGTGCCAGCAGCGTAGCTGCCTTCAGAAGCGAGCAGTACTTC	CASSVAAFRSEQYF
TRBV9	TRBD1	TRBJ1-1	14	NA	TGTGCCAGCAGCGCGACAGGGTGGAACACTGAAGCTTTCTTT	CASSATGWNTEAFF
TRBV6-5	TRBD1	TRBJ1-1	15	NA	TGTGCCAGCAGTCAGAGGACAGGGGGGACCACTGAAGCTTTCTTT	CASSQRTGGTTEAFF
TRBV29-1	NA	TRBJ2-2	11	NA	TGCAGCGTTGGGGTCGTGGGGGAGCTGTTTTTT	CSVGVVGELFF
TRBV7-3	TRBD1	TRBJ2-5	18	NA	TGTGCCAGCAGCCACAAGGGAGGGACAGGGGGCTTCCAAGAGACCCAGTACTTC	CASSHKGGTGGFQETQYF
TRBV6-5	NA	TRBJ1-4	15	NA	TGTGCCAGCATTCGGGGGCCCGCAACTAATGAAAAACTGTTTTTT	CASIRGPATNEKLFF
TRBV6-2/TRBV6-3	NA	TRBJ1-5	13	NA	TGTGCCAGCAGTGCTCTTGGGGGCCAGCCCCAGCATTTT	CASSALGGQPQHF
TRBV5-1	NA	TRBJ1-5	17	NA	TGCGCCAGCAGCCCTAACCCGGGGGCTTTCGGCAATCAGCCCCAGCATTTT	CASSPNPGAFGNQPQHF
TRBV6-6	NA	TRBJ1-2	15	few	TGTGCCAGCAGTTACATGGGTACCCGTGGCTATGGCTACACCTTC	CASSYMGTRGYGYTF
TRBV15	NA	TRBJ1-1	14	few	TGTGCCACCAGCAGAGAGGGGGGCAGGACCGAAGCTTTCTTT	CATSREGGRTEAFF
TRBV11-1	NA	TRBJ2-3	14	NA	TGTGCCAGCAGCTTAGCGCCGGACGCAGATACGCAGTATTTT	CASSLAPDADTQYF
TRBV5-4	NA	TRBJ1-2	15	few	TGTGCCAGCAGCTTGGATGGGGCAGCTAACTATGGCTACACCTTC	CASSLDGAANYGYTF
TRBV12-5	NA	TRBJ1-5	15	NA	TGTGCTAGTGGTTTGGGAGTCAGCGGTAATCAGCCCCAGCATTTT	CASGLGVSGNQPQHF
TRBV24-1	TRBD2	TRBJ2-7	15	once	TGTGCCACCAGTGACCCCGGGACTAGCGGTTTGGAGCAGTACTTC	CATSDPGTSGLEQYF
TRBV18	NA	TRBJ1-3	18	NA	TGTGCCAGCTCACCACTGGACCCGGGCACCTCCTCTGGAAACACCATATATTTT	CASSPLDPGTSSGNTIYF
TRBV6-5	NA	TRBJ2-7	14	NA	TGTGCCAGCAGCTGGGGGGGACAGACCTACGAGCAGTACTTC	CASSWGGQTYEQYF
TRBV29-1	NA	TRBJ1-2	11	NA	TGCAGCGTTGAGGCAGGGTTCGGCTACACCTTC	CSVEAGFGYTF
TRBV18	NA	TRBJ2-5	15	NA	TGTGCCAGCTCACCAAGGGGCGCCCCGGGAGAGACCCAGTACTTC	CASSPRGAPGETQYF
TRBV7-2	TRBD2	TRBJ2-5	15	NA	TGTGCCAGCAGCTTTTCCGGGACTAGAAGCGAGACCCAGTACTTC	CASSFSGTRSETQYF
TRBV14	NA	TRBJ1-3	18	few	TGTGCCAGCAGCCAAGAGGGTTGGGACGCGATCCCTGGAAACACCATATATTTT	CASSQEGWDAIPGNTIYF
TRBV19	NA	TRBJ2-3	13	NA	TGTGCCAGTAGTATCCGTCAAGGAGATACGCAGTATTTT	CASSIRQGDTQYF
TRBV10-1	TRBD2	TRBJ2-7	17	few	TGCGCACTGACCTCTAGAATAGCGGGGGGTAGGCCCTACGAGCAGTACTTC	CALTSRIAGGRPYEQYF
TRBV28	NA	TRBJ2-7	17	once	TGTGCCAGCAGTTTACAGGGTGTTGTGGCAGGGGAGATTAAGCAGTACTTC	CASSLQGVVAGEIKQYF
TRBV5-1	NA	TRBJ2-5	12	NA	TGCGCCAGCAGCCAATTCGACCGCGTGTGGTACTTC	CASSQFDRVWYF
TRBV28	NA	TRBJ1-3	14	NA	TGTGCCAGCAGTTTTACCTTCTCTGGAAACACCATATATTTT	CASSFTFSGNTIYF
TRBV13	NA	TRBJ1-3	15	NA	TGTGCCAGCAGCAGCGATCAAGGCTCTTGGGGCACCATATATTTT	CASSSDQGSWGTIYF
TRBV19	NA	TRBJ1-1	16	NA	TGTGCCAGTAGTATAGGAGGGCGGGGCTGGAACACTGAAGCTTTCTTT	CASSIGGRGWNTEAFF
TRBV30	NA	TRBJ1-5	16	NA	TGTGCCTGGAGTGCCCCTTCGTATGCGAGCAATCAGCCCCAGCATTTT	CAWSAPSYASNQPQHF
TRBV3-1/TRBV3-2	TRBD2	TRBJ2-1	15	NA	TGTGCCAGCAGCCAACCAGGACTAGCGGGAGTGGAGCAGTTCTTC	CASSQPGLAGVEQFF
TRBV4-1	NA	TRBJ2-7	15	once	TGCGCCAGCAGCCAAGAAACGGACGGAGAGTACGAGCAGTACTTC	CASSQETDGEYEQYF
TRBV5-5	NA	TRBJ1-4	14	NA	TGTGCCAGCAGCTTGGGACAGTTGTATGAAAAACTGTTTTTT	CASSLGQLYEKLFF
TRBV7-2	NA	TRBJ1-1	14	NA	TGTGCCAGCAGCTTGGGCTTCATGAACACTGAAGCTTTCTTT	CASSLGFMNTEAFF
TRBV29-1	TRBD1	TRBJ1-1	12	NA	TGCAGCGGGGGACAGGGAGGAACTGAAGCTTTCTTT	CSGGQGGTEAFF
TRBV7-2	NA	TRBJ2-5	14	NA	TGTGCCAGCAGCCCCATGGTCAGCCAAGAGACCCAGTACTTC	CASSPMVSQETQYF
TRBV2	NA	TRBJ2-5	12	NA	TGTGCCAGCAGTGTGTCAGTAGAGACCCAGTACTTC	CASSVSVETQYF
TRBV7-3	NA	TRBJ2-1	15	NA	TGTGCCAGCAGCTTAACACCGTCAGGCCTCAATGAGCAGTTCTTC	CASSLTPSGLNEQFF
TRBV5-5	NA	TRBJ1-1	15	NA	TGTGCCAGCAGCTCCCGGGGGGGCAGAGACGGTGAAGCTTTCTTT	CASSSRGGRDGEAFF
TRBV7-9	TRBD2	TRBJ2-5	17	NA	TGTGCCAGCAGCCTTCGAGTAGCGGGAGGGCCAGGGGAGACCCAGTACTTC	CASSLRVAGGPGETQYF
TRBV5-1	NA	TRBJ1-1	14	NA	TGCGCCAGCAGCTTGAGAGCGATGAACACTGAAGCTTTCTTT	CASSLRAMNTEAFF
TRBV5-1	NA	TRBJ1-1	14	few	TGCGCCAGCAGCTTGAGTCAGACGAACACTGAAGCTTTCTTT	CASSLSQTNTEAFF
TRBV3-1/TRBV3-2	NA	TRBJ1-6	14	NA	TGTGCCAGCAGGCATGGACAAGGGGGTTCACCCCTCCACTTT	CASRHGQGGSPLHF
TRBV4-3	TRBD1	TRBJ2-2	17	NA	TGCGCCAGCAGCCAAGAGACAGGGGGCGATGGCACCGGGGAGCTGTTTTTT	CASSQETGGDGTGELFF
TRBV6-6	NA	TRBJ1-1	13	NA	TGTGCCAGCACCCAAACGAGGAACACTGAAGCTTTCTTT	CASTQTRNTEAFF
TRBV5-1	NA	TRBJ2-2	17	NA	TGCGCCAGCAGCTTGGGGCAGCACCTAGAGAACACCGGGGAGCTGTTTTTT	CASSLGQHLENTGELFF
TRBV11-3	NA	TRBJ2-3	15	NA	TGTGCCAGCAGCTTAGGAGGGGACAGCACAGATACGCAGTATTTT	CASSLGGDSTDTQYF
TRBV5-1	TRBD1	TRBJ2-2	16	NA	TGCGCCAGCAGCTTGTTAGGGACAGGTATCACCGGGGAGCTGTTTTTT	CASSLLGTGITGELFF